This paragraph covers one T cell receptor (beta chain) sequence. These data originate in a study of OX40 agonist ivuxolimab in advanced cancers. The assay was immunoSEQ multiplex PCR, and TCRdb's table has in-frame clones only and misses some. In the table there are about 100,000 clones, roughly 90% of which are singletons. With 6 bases clipped from V and 0 bases from J, the junction kept 9 bases outside the gene matches. Germline V lookup: CDR1 SNHLY, CDR2 FYNNEI. The CDR3 totals 16 residues. This sequence was found in an adult with an advanced solid tumor such as melanoma, head and neck, liver or kidney cancer. Sequences were derived from CD4+ or CD8+ T cells sorted from blood, sampled in a trial of the OX40 agonist ivuxolimab. The J gene is TRBJ2-3, the V gene TRBV2; TRBD1 aligns across 7 bases. The CDR3 is CASRVRDSLSTDTQYF. As DNA, the CDR3 is TGTGCCAGCAGAGTCCGGGACAGCCTCAGCACAGATACGCAGTATTTT. The whole variable domain, remainder taken from reference TRBV2 and TRBJ2-3, is EPEVTQTPSHQVTQMGQEVILRCVPISNHLYFYWYRQILGQKVEFLVSFYNNEISEKSEIFDDQFSVERPDGSNFTLKIRSTKLEDSAMYFCASRVRDSLSTDTQYFGPGTRLTVL.